Listed below are T cell receptor beta chains from one sample, sequenced in a study of cytomegalovirus exposure and HLA in healthy donors. TCRdb keeps only in-frame clones here, not all; method: immunoSEQ multiplex PCR. The data show around 200,000 clones, with roughly 85% seen just once and under 4.5% held by the top ten. Specimen: PBMCs. The receptors were sampled from a woman aged 30 to 39 in good health and CMV-seropositive. Each CDR3 is given with its conserved first and last residue. A D gene is named only where the DNA matches it firmly. Clone size appears in some rows only: once, few, many, or a class for an expanded clone.

len,abundance,d_gene,v_gene,j_gene,CDR3nt,CDR3aa
15,NA,NA,TRBV11-2,TRBJ2-3,TGTGCCAGCAGACCCACTGGGGCCACCCCAGATACGCAGTATTTT,CASRPTGATPDTQYF
16,NA,TRBD2,TRBV9,TRBJ2-7,TGTGCCAGCAGCGCCCTACCGGGACTAGGGATCTACGAGCAGTACTTC,CASSALPGLGIYEQYF
14,NA,NA,TRBV4-1,TRBJ2-3,TGCGCCAGCAGCCTGGGGGGTAGCACAGATACGCAGTATTTT,CASSLGGSTDTQYF
14,NA,TRBD2,TRBV7-9,TRBJ2-7,TGTGCCAGCAGCTCCCCCAGCGGGGCCTACGAGCAGTACTTC,CASSSPSGAYEQYF
16,NA,TRBD2,TRBV13,TRBJ2-5,TGTGCCAGCAGCTTTAGCGGGGGGGCCCACCAAGAGACCCAGTACTTC,CASSFSGGAHQETQYF
15,NA,TRBD2,TRBV6-5,TRBJ2-7,TGTGCCAGCAGTTACCTCAGCGGGAGTACCTACGAGCAGTACTTC,CASSYLSGSTYEQYF
14,NA,TRBD1,TRBV6-5,TRBJ1-6,TGTGCCAGCAGCCGTGACAGGGAGAGTTCACCCCTCCACTTT,CASSRDRESSPLHF
12,NA,NA,TRBV5-5,TRBJ2-1,TGTGCCAGCAGCTTACCCGGGATAGAGCAGTTCTTC,CASSLPGIEQFF
14,NA,NA,TRBV10-3,TRBJ1-1,TGTGCCATCAGTTCGGACAGTATGAACACTGAAGCTTTCTTT,CAISSDSMNTEAFF
15,few,TRBD1,TRBV5-6,TRBJ2-7,TGTGCCAGCAGCTCGGACAGGGGTAAAAGGTACGAGCAGTACTTC,CASSSDRGKRYEQYF
13,NA,NA,TRBV5-6,TRBJ2-1,TGTGCCAGCAGCTTGAGCCTTAACAATGAGCAGTTCTTC,CASSLSLNNEQFF
15,NA,TRBD1,TRBV6-5,TRBJ1-2,TGTGCCAGCAGCTATATGGGACAGGGTATAAATGGCTACACCTTC,CASSYMGQGINGYTF
15,few,TRBD1,TRBV7-2,TRBJ2-7,TGTGCCAGCAGCTGGTCAGGGGGTGTCGCCTACGAGCAGTACTTC,CASSWSGGVAYEQYF
13,NA,NA,TRBV9,TRBJ2-5,TGTGCCAGCAGCGTCGGTTCCAAAGAGACCCAGTACTTC,CASSVGSKETQYF
14,few,TRBD2,TRBV5-1,TRBJ2-1,TGCGCCAGCAGCCTTAGCGGGGGCTACAATGAGCAGTTCTTC,CASSLSGGYNEQFF
12,once,NA,TRBV6-5,TRBJ2-3,TGTGCCAGCGCAGCGGGCGTCGGTACGCAGTATTTT,CASAAGVGTQYF
16,once,TRBD1,TRBV28,TRBJ2-2,TGTGCCAGCACCCAACCCAGACAGGGTCTAACCGGGGAGCTGTTTTTT,CASTQPRQGLTGELFF
16,NA,TRBD1,TRBV5-4,TRBJ1-1,TGTGCCAGCAGCTTTTGGACAGGGGGCGTAGACACTGAAGCTTTCTTT,CASSFWTGGVDTEAFF
13,NA,NA,TRBV18,TRBJ1-2,TGTGCCAGCTCACCGCCGGGGTACTATGGCTACACCTTC,CASSPPGYYGYTF
16,NA,TRBD1,TRBV4-1,TRBJ2-2,TGCGCCAGCAGCCTACCGGGACAGGCGAACACCGGGGAGCTGTTTTTT,CASSLPGQANTGELFF
14,NA,TRBD1,TRBV28,TRBJ2-7,TGTGCCAGCATCGGGGACAGGGGCAGGCACGAGCAGTACTTC,CASIGDRGRHEQYF
17,NA,NA,TRBV7-8,TRBJ2-1,TGTGCCAGCAGCTTAGGGGGTCCGGGGGGCCTCTACAATGAGCAGTTCTTC,CASSLGGPGGLYNEQFF
14,NA,TRBD1,TRBV11-2,TRBJ1-2,TGTGCCAGCAGCTGGGACAGGGGGAACTATGGCTACACCTTC,CASSWDRGNYGYTF
15,NA,TRBD1,TRBV6-5,TRBJ1-1,TGTGCCAGCACGGAGCTCGGGGGACAGTTCACTGAAGCTTTCTTT,CASTELGGQFTEAFF
11,NA,NA,TRBV20-1,TRBJ2-5,TGCAGTGCCCTCCCCGGGGAGACCCAGTACTTC,CSALPGETQYF
15,NA,TRBD2,TRBV29-1,TRBJ2-2,TGCAGCGCCGCACCGGGAGGCAGGAACACCGGGGAGCTGTTTTTT,CSAAPGGRNTGELFF
13,NA,NA,TRBV10-3,TRBJ2-7,TGTGCCATCAGTGGGCCAGATTCCTACGAGCAGTACTTC,CAISGPDSYEQYF
13,NA,NA,TRBV28,TRBJ2-5,TGTGCCAGCAGCAGGGGTCCCTACGGGACCCAGTACTTC,CASSRGPYGTQYF
13,NA,TRBD1,TRBV6-5,TRBJ1-1,TGTGCCAGCAGGTATCAGGGGGACACTGAAGCTTTCTTT,CASRYQGDTEAFF
14,NA,TRBD1,TRBV4-2,TRBJ1-4,TGTGCCAGCAGCCAAGTGACAGGGAATGAAAAACTGTTTTTT,CASSQVTGNEKLFF
13,NA,TRBD1,TRBV10-1,TRBJ1-2,TGCGCCAGCAGGAACAGGGGGACCTATGGCTACACCTTC,CASRNRGTYGYTF
17,NA,TRBD2,TRBV10-3,TRBJ2-7,TGTGCCATCAGTGAGGGAGTGGGGGGGGATTCAGCCTACGAGCAGTACTTC,CAISEGVGGDSAYEQYF
14,NA,NA,TRBV4-1,TRBJ1-1,TGCGCCAGCAGCCAATTAGCAGCCACTTTTGAAGCTTTCTTT,CASSQLAATFEAFF
15,few,TRBD2,TRBV2,TRBJ2-5,TGTGCCAGCAGTGAAACCGGGACTAGCCAAGAGACCCAGTACTTC,CASSETGTSQETQYF
16,NA,TRBD1,TRBV7-2,TRBJ1-5,TGTGCCAGCAGCTTTGGGACAGGGGCGAGAGAACAGCCCCAGCATTTT,CASSFGTGAREQPQHF
16,NA,TRBD1,TRBV5-5,TRBJ2-2,TGTGCCAGCAGCTTGCTGACAGGGGTCAACACCGGGGAGCTGTTTTTT,CASSLLTGVNTGELFF
11,NA,NA,TRBV2,TRBJ1-2,TGTGCCAGCAGTGAAGCCAGGGCCTACACCTTC,CASSEARAYTF
12,NA,NA,TRBV7-9,TRBJ2-7,TGTGCCAGCAGCTTTGACTGGTACGAGCAGTACTTC,CASSFDWYEQYF
16,NA,TRBD2,TRBV5-1,TRBJ2-5,TGCGCCAGCTCCGGCCTGCCTAGCGGGACGGGAGAGACCCAGTACTTC,CASSGLPSGTGETQYF